These 16 T cell receptor beta chains originate from one sample sequenced in a study of a mutant IDH1 vaccine in newly diagnosed glioma. Repertoires were generated with immunoSEQ multiplex PCR, while TCRdb's copy carries only in-frame clones and drops some. This table holds roughly 60,000 clones, about 88% found once. Stated time point: week 23, last vaccination. Doses comprised 300 ug of mutant IDH1 20-mer peptide each, plus topical imiquimod. Their target antigens are unknown. The source material was PBMCs, sampled from a glioma patient whose treatment included an IDH1 peptide vaccine. These receptors were obtained from a man aged 25-45 years with glioma.

A single count supports this clone. The chain is built from TRBV27 and TRBJ2-3, with D perhaps given as TRBD1 or TRBD2 (5 bases each). The CDR3 length is 17 residues. Trimming removed 4 bases from V and 7 bases from J, with 24 bases in between. CDR1 is MNHEY and CDR2 is SMNVEV in the germline V gene (reference sequence). The CDR3 loop reads CASSSKPRDPLGNTQYF. Here the CDR3 DNA reads TGTGCCAGCAGTTCTAAACCCCGGGACCCCCTCGGAAATACGCAGTATTTT.

CDR3 protein: CASSPSKTGIVGEQFF. The CDR3 DNA reads as TGCGCCAGCAGCCCCAGTAAGACAGGAATAGTCGGTGAGCAGTTCTTC. This chain connects TRBV5-1 to TRBJ2-1; D may be TRBD1 (6 bases). V lost 4 bases, J lost 9 bases, and 23 bases lay in between. CDR3 length equals 16 residues. CDR1 is SGHRS and CDR2 is YFSETQ in the germline V gene.

The chain carries TRBV4-1 and TRBJ1-4, with D maybe TRBD1 (6 bases). The ends were cut back, 6 bases at V and 6 bases at J, with 17 bases in the middle. CDR3 length: 15 residues. The germline CDR1 and CDR2 sequences are MGHRA and YSYEKL. The CDR3 spells CASRSTHRADEKLFF. Written as DNA, the CDR3 is TGCGCCAGCAGGTCGACCCACAGGGCGGATGAAAAACTGTTTTTT.

The chain uses TRBV9 and TRBJ2-1; D not certain. Per the germline V gene, CDR1 is SGDLS and CDR2 is YYNGEE. CDR3 length equals 14 residues. V was shortened by 0 bases and J by 9 bases, with 13 bases between the two germline ends. In nucleotides, the CDR3 is TGTGCCAGCAGCGTAGGTGGCCCGGAGAGTGAGCAGTTCTTC. Translated: CASSVGGPESEQFF.

This clone was recorded a few times. The genes are TRBV28 and TRBJ2-7; 8 nucleotides align to TRBD1. V lost 5 bases, J lost 0 bases, and 6 bases stayed unmatched. This CDR3 region has 15 residues. Germline V lookup: CDR1 MDHEN, CDR2 SYDVKM. CDR3 nucleotide sequence: TGTGCCAGCAGTCGGGACAGGCGCAGCTCCTACGAGCAGTACTTC. It encodes CASSRDRRSSYEQYF.

CDR3 coding DNA: TGTGCCAGTAGTATCGGGGATGTAGAGCAGTTCTTC. This gives the protein CASSIGDVEQFF. The chain joins TRBV19 to TRBJ2-1; D perhaps matches TRBD2 (5 bases). Germline lookup yields CDR1 LNHDA and CDR2 SQIVND (reference sequence). This CDR3 spans 12 amino acids. V shed 3 bases and J shed 10 bases, with 10 bases lying between them.

This clone was detected a few times. The chain recombines TRBV18 with TRBJ1-5, with D possibly being TRBD1 (6 bases). With 2 bases removed from V and 6 bases from J, the gap between germline ends came to 11 bases. There are 14 residues in the CDR3. CDR1 is KGHSH and CDR2 is LQKENI in the germline V gene. The CDR3: CASSPIQGSQPQHF. As DNA, the CDR3 is TGTGCCAGCTCACCAATCCAGGGGTCTCAGCCCCAGCATTTT.

The chain carries TRBV25-1 and TRBJ2-5; D unclear. Gene TRBJ2-7 matches the end of the DNA better, so the J call may be wrong. There are 11 residues in the CDR3. In germline, CDR1 is MGHDK, CDR2 SYGVNS. CDR3 sequence reads: CASVDNYEQYF. The DNA of the CDR3 is TGTGCCAGCGTCGACAACTACGAGCAGTACTTC.

The V call is TRBV4-1, the J call TRBJ1-1; 11 nucleotides agree with TRBD1. Germline-derived CDR1 and CDR2 are MGHRA and YSYEKL. The CDR3 covers 15 residues. With 1 base clipped from V and 11 bases from J, the junction kept 9 bases outside the gene matches. Written as DNA, the CDR3 is TGCGCCAGCAGCCAAGCCACCGGGACAGGGGGTTCGGCTTTCTTT. This encodes CASSQATGTGGSAFF.

The chain employs TRBV16 and TRBJ1-5, with a possible D match to TRBD1 (6 bases). Germline-derived CDR1 and CDR2 are KGHSY and FQNENV. The CDR3 consists of 14 residues. The V and J ends lost 7 bases and 4 bases respectively, with 14 bases between them. The CDR3 coding sequence is TGTGCCAGCAAGACCACACAGGGTAATCAGCCCCAGCATTTT. Protein product: CASKTTQGNQPQHF.

The chain has TRBV6-5 and TRBJ2-1, with 7 bases that match TRBD2. J gave up 5 bases and V 2 bases, and 6 bases lay outside the gene matches. Germline values: CDR1 MNHEY, CDR2 SVGAGI. The CDR3 is 15 amino acids. The CDR3 DNA reads TGTGCCAGCAGTTACGAAGCGGGGTACCACAATGAGCAGTTCTTC. Protein sequence: CASSYEAGYHNEQFF.

V and J are TRBV5-6 and TRBJ2-5; TRBD1 or TRBD2 may be the D gene (5 bases each). The V end lost 0 bases, the J end lost 2 bases, and 14 bases lay between the germline ends. This CDR3 region has 16 residues. Germline V lookup: CDR1 SGHDT, CDR2 YYEEEE. The CDR3, as DNA: TGTGCCAGCAGCTTGGGGTTTGGGGGACCACAAGAGACCCAGTACTTC. It codes for CASSLGFGGPQETQYF.

A single count supports this clone. The rearrangement links TRBV28 to TRBJ2-7, with D perhaps being TRBD1 or TRBD2 (5 bases each). Germline V lookup: CDR1 MDHEN, CDR2 SYDVKM. CDR3 length: 15 amino acids. Trimming cost V 7 bases and J 3 bases, with 19 bases left between them. The DNA for the CDR3 is TGTGCCAGCAATGATGGGACCTCAAACCTCTACGAGCAGTACTTC. This translates into CASNDGTSNLYEQYF.

The V call is TRBV5-6, the J call TRBJ2-5, with 9 nucleotides matching TRBD1. The CDR3 has 14 amino acids. The V gene's germline CDR1 is SGHDT and CDR2 YYEEEE. The V gene end was trimmed by 5 bases and the J gene end by 5 bases; junction bases not matched to a gene: 7. CDR3 coding DNA: TGTGCCAGCAGTTTTTTGACAGGGGGGGAGACCCAGTACTTC. Encoded protein: CASSFLTGGETQYF.

V and J are TRBV7-2 and TRBJ1-4; no reliable D call. Germline loops: CDR1 SGHTA, CDR2 FQGNSA. CDR3 size: 13 residues. Trimming pared 5 bases from V and 4 bases from J, leaving 8 bases between. CDR3 DNA: TGTGCCAGCAGCCTACGAAGTAATGAAAAACTGTTTTTT. The encoded protein is CASSLRSNEKLFF. The full variable domain, rest sourced from reference TRBV7-2 and TRBJ1-4, is GAGVSQSPSNKVTEKGKDVELRCDPISGHTALYWYRQSLGQGLEFLIYFQGNSAPDKSGLPSDRFSAERTGGSVSTLTIQRTQQEDSAVYLCASSLRSNEKLFFGSGTQLSVL.

The chain has TRBV5-6 and TRBJ1-4; 8 bases line up with TRBD1. Germline lookup yields CDR1 SGHDT and CDR2 YYEEEE. This CDR3 contains 14 residues. V lost 3 bases and J lost 8; bases outside the gene matches: 6. The CDR3 DNA reads as TGTGCCAGCAGCTCCGGACAGGGAGGAGAAAAACTGTTTTTT. This translates into CASSSGQGGEKLFF.